The 11 T cell receptor beta chains listed next were all sequenced from one sample in a study of identical twins. TCRdb ran MiXCR on the 5' RACE reads and lists one entry per CDR3 protein. The profile shows some 440,000 distinct CDR3 sequences, 24% of them singletons. These records were also assigned to another study, of T cells expressing NK-cell markers.

Sequenced material: CD4+ T cells sorted from blood. These receptor sequences come from a woman aged 18-30 years in good health.

V and J are TRBV7-2 and TRBJ2-5; maybe TRBD2 (6 bases). This CDR3 has 15 residues. Germline-derived CDR1 and CDR2 are SGHTA and FQGNSA. Trimming removed 0 bases from V and 5 bases from J, with 13 bases in between. The CDR3 here is CASSLAGTLGETQYF. As DNA, the CDR3 is TGTGCCAGCAGCTTAGCGGGGACTTTGGGGGAGACCCAGTACTTC.

The genes are TRBV30 and TRBJ2-1; 9 positions agree with TRBD2. Germline loops: CDR1 GTSNPN, CDR2 SVGIG (reference sequence). This CDR3 comprises 12 residues. The DNA for the CDR3 is TGTGTCTTAGCGGGGGTATACAATGAGCAGTTCTTC. This codes for CVLAGVYNEQFF.

This clonotype was seen a few times. This chain links TRBV29-1 with TRBJ2-5, with a possible D match to TRBD1 (5 bases). The CDR3 loop spans 12 amino acids. Per germline, CDR1 SQVTM and CDR2 ANQGSEA. Trimming cost V 6 bases and J 3 bases, with 11 bases left between them. This CDR3 is CSVGQREETQYF. Here the CDR3 DNA reads TGCAGCGTGGGGCAGCGAGAAGAGACCCAGTACTTC.

V is TRBV11-1 and J is TRBJ1-6; 10 positions match TRBD1. V lost 4 bases to trimming and J lost 9 bases; unmatched junction nucleotides: 6. CDR1 and CDR2 from the germline V gene are SGHAT and FQDESV (reference sequence). The CDR3 totals 15 residues. The CDR3 region is CASSSVGQGSSPLHF. In DNA form, the CDR3 reads TGTGCCAGCAGCTCCGTGGGACAGGGGAGTTCACCCCTCCACTTT. The variable domain in full, completed from reference TRBV11-1 and TRBJ1-6, reads EAEVAQSPRYKITEKSQAVAFWCDPISGHATLYWYRQILGQGPELLVQFQDESVVDDSQLPKDRFSAERLKGVDSTLKIQPAELGDSAMYLCASSSVGQGSSPLHFGNGTRLTVT.

The chain carries TRBV20-1 and TRBJ2-5, with D unclear. The V end was cut by 3 bases, the J end by 4 bases, with 9 bases between. This CDR3 comprises 12 residues. Germline CDR1 and CDR2: DFQATT and SNEGSKA (reference sequence). For the CDR3, the DNA is TGCAGTGCTAGTGCATCTGGAGAGACCCAGTACTTC. Amino acids: CSASASGETQYF.

This sequence joins TRBV29-1 and TRBJ1-2; D is unresolved. V was cut by 6 bases and J by 0 bases, with 14 bases left in between. This CDR3 region has 14 residues. Germline V gene sequence: CDR1 SQVTM, CDR2 ANQGSEA. The CDR3 protein is CSVEGRGTNYGYTF. The DNA for the CDR3 is TGCAGCGTCGAGGGTAGAGGGACTAACTATGGCTACACCTTC.

This clonotype appeared a few times. V gene TRBV20-1 combines with J gene TRBJ2-7, with D perhaps being TRBD1 or TRBD2 (5 bases each). Germline lookup yields CDR1 DFQATT and CDR2 SNEGSKA (reference sequence). Trimming stripped 2 bases from V and 0 bases from J, with 14 bases between. There are 15 residues in the CDR3. CDR3 sequence: CSARYQGRSSYEQYF. The CDR3 DNA reads TGCAGTGCTAGATACCAGGGACGGAGCTCCTACGAGCAGTACTTC.

The V call is TRBV5-1, the J call TRBJ2-7, with D possibly TRBD1 on 7 matching bases. Germline V lookup: CDR1 SGHRS, CDR2 YFSETQ. There are 12 residues in the CDR3. The V and J ends lost 4 bases and 6 bases respectively, with 11 bases between them. This CDR3 reads CASSNRGGEQYF. The CDR3 DNA follows: TGCGCCAGCAGCAACAGGGGAGGCGAGCAGTACTTC.

Only a few counts were recorded for this clonotype. The junction does not match germline at one end; this may be a read error. The chain joins TRBV6-2 or TRBV6-3 to TRBJ2-4; 8 nucleotides line up with TRBD2. In germline, CDR1 is MNHEY, CDR2 SVGEGT. The CDR3 consists of 13 residues. Written as DNA, the CDR3 is TGTGCCAGCAGCCGCCTGTCGGGAGGGTGGCTTGACTTC. Residues: CASSRLSGGWLDF.

This clonotype came up once. The V and J genes are TRBV18 and TRBJ2-3, with D possibly being TRBD2 (6 bases). The CDR3 spans 15 residues. Germline-derived CDR1 and CDR2 are KGHSH and LQKENI. Trimming stripped 6 bases from V and 7 bases from J, with 20 bases between. Written as DNA, the CDR3 is TGTGCCAGCTCCCTAGGGACTGGGGCTCGGAATACGCAGTATTTT. This gives the protein CASSLGTGARNTQYF.

This clonotype was counted a few times. This chain joins TRBV10-3 and TRBJ2-3; D may be TRBD2 (6 bases). This CDR3 comprises 11 residues. The germline CDR1 and CDR2 sequences are ENHRY and SYGVKD. CDR3 residues: CSAGSTDTQYF. CDR3 nucleotide sequence: TGTTCGGCGGGGAGCACAGATACGCAGTATTTT.